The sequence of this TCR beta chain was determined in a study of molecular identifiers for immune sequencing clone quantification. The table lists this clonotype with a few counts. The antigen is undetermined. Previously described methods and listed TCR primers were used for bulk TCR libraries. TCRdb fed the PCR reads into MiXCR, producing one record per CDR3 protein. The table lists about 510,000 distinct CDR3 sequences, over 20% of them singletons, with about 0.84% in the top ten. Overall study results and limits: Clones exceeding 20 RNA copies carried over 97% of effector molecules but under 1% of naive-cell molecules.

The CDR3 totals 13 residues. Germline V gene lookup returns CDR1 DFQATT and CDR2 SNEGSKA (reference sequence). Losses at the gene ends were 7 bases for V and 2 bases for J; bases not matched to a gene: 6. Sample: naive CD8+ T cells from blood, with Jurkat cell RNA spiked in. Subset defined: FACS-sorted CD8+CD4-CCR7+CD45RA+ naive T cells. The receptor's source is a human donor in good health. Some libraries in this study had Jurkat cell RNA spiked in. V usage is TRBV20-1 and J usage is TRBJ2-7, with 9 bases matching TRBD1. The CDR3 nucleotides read TGCAGTGGTCGACAGGGGGTGGCCTACGAGCAGTACTTC. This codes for CSGRQGVAYEQYF.